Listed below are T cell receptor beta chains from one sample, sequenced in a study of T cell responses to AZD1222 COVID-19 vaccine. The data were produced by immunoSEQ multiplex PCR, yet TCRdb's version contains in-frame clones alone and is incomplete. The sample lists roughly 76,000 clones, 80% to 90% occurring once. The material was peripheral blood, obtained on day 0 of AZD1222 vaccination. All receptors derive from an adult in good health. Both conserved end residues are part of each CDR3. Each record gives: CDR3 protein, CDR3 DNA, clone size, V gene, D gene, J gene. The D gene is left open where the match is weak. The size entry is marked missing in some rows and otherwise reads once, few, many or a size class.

CASSLFGGAETEAFF	TGTGCCAGCAGTTTGTTCGGGGGCGCGGAGACTGAAGCTTTCTTT	-	TRBV28	-	TRBJ1-1
CASRGQGHEKLFF	TGTGCCAGCAGGGGACAGGGCCATGAAAAACTGTTTTTT	-	TRBV6-5	TRBD1	TRBJ1-4
CSVEDWGVGGPGVSGNTIYF	TGCAGCGTTGAAGATTGGGGTGTGGGAGGGCCTGGGGTATCTGGAAACACCATATATTTT	-	TRBV29-1	-	TRBJ1-3
CASSVTGNTGELFF	TGTGCCAGCAGTGTGACAGGGAACACCGGGGAGCTGTTTTTT	-	TRBV25-1	-	TRBJ2-2
CASSSTDRVPGYTF	TGTGCCAGCAGCTCAACTGACAGGGTCCCCGGCTACACCTTC	-	TRBV7-9	TRBD1	TRBJ1-2
CASKGQRADTQYF	TGTGCCAGCAAAGGGCAGCGGGCAGATACGCAGTATTTT	-	TRBV7-2	-	TRBJ2-3
CASSQPSWGVPYEQYF	TGTGCCAGCAGCCAACCGTCGTGGGGGGTCCCCTACGAGCAGTACTTC	-	TRBV3-1/TRBV3-2	-	TRBJ2-7
CASSYGSEQYF	TGTGCCAGCAGTTATGGAAGCGAGCAGTACTTC	-	TRBV28	-	TRBJ2-7
CAWSPRGGEQFF	TGTGCCTGGAGCCCAAGGGGTGGCGAGCAGTTCTTC	-	TRBV30	-	TRBJ2-1
CASSYPGGAGIQYF	TGTGCCAGCAGTTACCCTGGGGGAGCCGGCATTCAGTACTTC	-	TRBV6-5	-	TRBJ2-4
CASSEGGYGGNTIYF	TGTGCCAGCAGTGAGGGAGGGTACGGTGGAAACACCATATATTTT	few	TRBV25-1	-	TRBJ1-3